The TCR beta chain under discussion was sequenced for a study of T cells expressing NK-cell markers. Study details: Each TCR beta repertoire originated in sorted T cells that were CD3+CD56+NKG2C+, CD3+CD56+NKG2C- or CD3+CD56-NKG2C+. Sequencing covered eight donors, seven HCMV-seropositive and one seronegative. Whole-study findings and limits: Several donors showed these clonotypes also leading the CD3+CD56-NKG2C+ fraction.

CDR3 length equals 16 residues. The V gene's germline CDR1 is LGHDT and CDR2 YNNKEL (reference sequence). A word on this clonotype: Its antigen is currently unknown.

The authors made TCR beta cDNA libraries by 5'RACE template switching. This switching added a universal primer site and UMIs. Reprocessing the 5' RACE reads, TCRdb reports a single entry for every CDR3 protein and omits DNA. The listing records 250,000 to 300,000 distinct CDR3 sequences. The gene calls are TRBV3-1 and TRBJ2-3; without DNA, the TCRdb call of TRBD2 cannot be checked. This TCR was sampled from a man aged 18 to 29 in good health. Material: blood T cells: a sorted CD56 or NKG2C T cell subset, CD4+ or CD8+ T cells, or bulk PBMC T cells (not recorded which). The CDR3 sequence is CASSTGLAGGRDTQYF.